This T cell receptor beta chain emerged from a study of CD8+ T cells in alopecia areata. RNA extraction and reverse transcription yielded cDNA as sequencing template. Only in-frame clones appear in the TCRdb table, and some are missing; sequencing was by immunoSEQ multiplex PCR. Here the sample spans roughly 64,000 clones, roughly 47% being singletons. The CDR3 has 20 residues. Germline CDR1 is SGHRS and CDR2 is YFSETQ. V shed 0 bases and J shed 1 base, with 25 bases lying between them. The sample comprised NKG2D-low CD8+ T cells sorted from blood. This rearrangement joins TRBV5-1 to TRBJ1-1; possibly TRBD1 for D (5 bases). This receptor was taken from a human donor with alopecia areata. The CDR3 DNA sequence: TGCGCCAGCAGCTTGGGGTTCTGGGGTTTGCAGGGACGGGCGAACACTGAAGCTTTCTTT. It specifies CASSLGFWGLQGRANTEAFF.